Given below is one T cell receptor beta chain in context. The data originate from a study of blood T cells in healthy people across ages. It was with a sample-barcoded 5' primer and a J-beta primer mix that a second PCR of about 7 to 12 cycles was run. Via MiXCR, TCRdb re-called the 5' RACE reads, giving one row per CDR3 protein. The sample includes 600,000 or so distinct CDR3 sequences, roughly 20% of them seen just once. Germline V gene sequence: CDR1 SGHKS, CDR2 YYEKEE (reference sequence). The V end lost 7 bases, the J end lost 0 bases, and 13 bases lay between the germline ends. The CDR3 spans 14 residues.

The sample was blood. The TCR originated in a man between 65 and 85 years old in good health. This chain joins TRBV5-5 and TRBJ2-5; perhaps TRBD2 as D (5 bases). This chain's CDR3 is CASRQPGNQETQYF. In DNA form, the CDR3 reads TGTGCCAGCCGTCAACCCGGGAACCAAGAGACCCAGTACTTC.